The T cell receptor (beta chain) described here comes from a study of shared clonotypes between healthy human individuals. As for the study in general: Each donor's CD4 naive and CD4 memory cells filled three plates apiece, CD8 naive two, and CD8 memory one.

In replicate PCRs of sorted subsets, roughly 210 ng DNA, approximately 30,000 T cell genomes, was used. Produced via immunoSEQ multiplex PCR; TCRdb's table is partial and in-frame only. The sample holds about 770,000 clones, just under 75% seen once. Concerning this clone itself: Antigen: not known.

Study results and caveats: Sharing across four donors was highest in naive CD4 (around 5%) and lowest in memory CD8 (around 0.4%).

V gave up 2 bases and J gave up 4 bases, with 15 bases separating them. Germline V gene lookup returns CDR1 SEHNR and CDR2 FQNEAQ (reference sequence). The CDR3 is 16 amino acids. The TCR originated in a woman in her twenties or thirties in good health. Material for sequencing was memory CD4+ T cells sorted from blood. As to subset: CD45RA-negative fraction. The rearrangement links TRBV7-9 to TRBJ2-1; the D gene is possibly TRBD2 (6 bases). The CDR3 bases are TGTGCCAGCAGCTTATCGCTGAGTAGCGGATACAATGAGCAGTTCTTC. Its translation is CASSLSLSSGYNEQFF. The full variable domain, its missing parts supplied by reference TRBV7-9 and TRBJ2-1, is DTGVSQNPRHKITKRGQNVTFRCDPISEHNRLYWYRQTLGQGPEFLTYFQNEAQLEKSRLLSDRFSAERPKGSFSTLEIQRTEQGDSAMYLCASSLSLSSGYNEQFFGPGTRLTVL.